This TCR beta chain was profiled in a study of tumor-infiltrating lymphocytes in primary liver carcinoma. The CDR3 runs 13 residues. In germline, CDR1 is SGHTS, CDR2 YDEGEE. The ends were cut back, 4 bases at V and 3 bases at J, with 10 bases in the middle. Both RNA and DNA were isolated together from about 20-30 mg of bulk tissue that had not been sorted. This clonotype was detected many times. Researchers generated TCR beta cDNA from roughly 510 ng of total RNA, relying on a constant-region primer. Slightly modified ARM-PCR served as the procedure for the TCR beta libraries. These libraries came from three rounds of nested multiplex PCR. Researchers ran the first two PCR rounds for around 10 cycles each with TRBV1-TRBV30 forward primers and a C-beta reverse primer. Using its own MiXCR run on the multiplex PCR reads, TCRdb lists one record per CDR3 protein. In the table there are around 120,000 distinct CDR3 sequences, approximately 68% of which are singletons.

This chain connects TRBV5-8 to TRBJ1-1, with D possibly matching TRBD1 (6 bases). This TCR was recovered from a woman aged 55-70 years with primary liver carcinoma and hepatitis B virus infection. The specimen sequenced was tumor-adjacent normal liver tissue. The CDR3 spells CASSLGQHTEAFF. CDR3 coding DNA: TGTGCCAGCAGCCTCGGACAGCACACTGAAGCTTTCTTT. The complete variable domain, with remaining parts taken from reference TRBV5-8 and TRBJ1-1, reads EAGVTQSPTHLIKTRGQQATLRCSPISGHTSVYWYQQALGLGLQFLLWYDEGEERNRGNFPPRFSGRQFPNYSSELNVNALELEDSALYLCASSLGQHTEAFFGQGTRLTVV.